This T cell receptor (beta chain) was found in a study of T cells in localized non-small cell lung cancer. Study-level findings and limits: A denser population of T cells in blood accompanied longer overall survival.

The CDR3 spans 14 residues. Trimming removed 4 bases from V and 7 bases from J; junction bases left unmatched: 6. CDR1 and CDR2 (germline): PRHDT, FYEKMQ (reference sequence). A note on this clone: Its antigen is currently unknown.

Assay used: immunoSEQ multiplex PCR; TCRdb lists only in-frame clones, some missing. The repertoire holds fewer than 45,000 clones, with roughly 87% as singletons. Sample: peripheral blood, taken before any cancer treatment. The receptor comes from a male donor at least 60 years old with stage III squamous cell lung carcinoma. This chain links TRBV13 with TRBJ1-2; 10 bases align to TRBD1. The CDR3 region is CASSSGQGISGYTF. The DNA of the CDR3 is TGTGCCAGCAGCTCGGGACAGGGGATCTCTGGCTACACCTTC.